This T cell receptor (beta chain) was retrieved from a study of vaccination effects on CD4 cells after COVID-19. TCRdb keeps only in-frame clones here, not all; method: immunoSEQ multiplex PCR. The repertoire holds 70,000 or so clones, with around 72% as singletons. With the ViraFEST assay, the study expanded antigen-specific CD4+ T cells using viral peptide pools, then sequenced them. With roughly nine days of culture completed, CD4+ T cells were isolated. SARS-CoV-2 infected the person between March and December 2020, as confirmed by PCR. The CDR3 has 13 amino acids. Germline V gene lookup returns CDR1 LNHDA and CDR2 SQIVND (reference sequence). Deletions cut 6 bases from V and 8 bases from J, with 13 bases between. Note on this clone: Its specificity is unknown.

This sequence joins TRBV19 and TRBJ1-4; D might be TRBD1 (6 bases). This material consisted of CD4+ T cells from PBMCs cultured with HIV peptides, taken before COVID-19 vaccination. Documented subset: HIV-1 Nef peptide pool negative control/reference culture. The origin of this receptor is a human donor who had a prior SARS-CoV-2 infection. CDR3 region: CASRDGGTEKLFF. The CDR3 region has the DNA TGTGCCAGTAGGGACGGCGGGACAGAAAAACTGTTTTTT.